The source of this T cell receptor (beta chain) is a study of blood T cell repertoires in COVID-19. Study-wide background: Samples taken during acute and convalescent COVID-19 were collected in the United States, Italy and Spain. The cDNA or gDNA used as material had been derived from T cells, B-cell-depleted T cells, or PBMCs.

V was shortened by 4 bases and J by 8 bases, with 15 bases between the two germline ends. Germline lookup yields CDR1 LGHDT and CDR2 YNNKEL (reference sequence). This CDR3 region has 14 residues. Per the original methods: Reference gene primer amplification gave nucleated cell count estimates. Repertoires were generated with immunoSEQ multiplex PCR, while TCRdb's copy carries only in-frame clones and drops some. V, J and clone size reflect that table, while D and trimming were determined from the DNA. The data contain 30,000 to 40,000 clones, roughly 85% of them singletons. The chain combines TRBV3-1 (or the pseudogene TRBV3-2) with TRBJ2-4; maybe TRBD2 (7 bases). The receptor's source is a man between 60 and 70 years old with active or convalescent COVID-19. The sequenced sample was peripheral blood. This chain's CDR3 is CASSLNRAGDIQYF. The CDR3 DNA is TGTGCCAGCAGCCTCAACAGGGCGGGAGACATTCAGTACTTC.